The source of this T cell receptor (beta chain) is a study of shared clonotypes between healthy human individuals. The CDR3 has 15 residues. The ends were cut back, 1 base at V and 0 bases at J, with 7 bases in the middle. CDR1 and CDR2 (germline): SGHAT, FQNNGV. Several immunoSEQ plates held equal portions of the genomic DNA taken from each subset. The assay was immunoSEQ multiplex PCR, and TCRdb's table has in-frame clones only and misses some. The sample yields 500,000 to 550,000 clones, approximately 94% seen once. V and J are TRBV11-2 and TRBJ2-1, with D unclear. The material sequenced was naive CD4+ T cells sorted from blood. The subset was: CD45RA+ positively selected. The sequence came from a woman in her 30s in good health. The CDR3 nucleotides read TGTGCCAGCAGCTTAGTTTCCAGCTCCTACAATGAGCAGTTCTTC. Translation gives CASSLVSSSYNEQFF.